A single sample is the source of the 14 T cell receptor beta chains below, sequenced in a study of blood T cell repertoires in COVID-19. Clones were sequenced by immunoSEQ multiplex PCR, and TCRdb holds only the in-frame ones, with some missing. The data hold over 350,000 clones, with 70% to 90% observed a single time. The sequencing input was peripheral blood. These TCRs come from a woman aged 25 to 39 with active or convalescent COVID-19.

CDR3 amino acids: CASSSGGSNQPQHF. In DNA form, the CDR3 reads TGTGCCAGTAGTTCCGGCGGTAGCAATCAGCCCCAGCATTTT. V gene TRBV19 combines with J gene TRBJ1-5, with no clear D. Trimming left V 5 bases short and J 0 bases short, with 8 bases between. CDR1 LNHDA and CDR2 SQIVND come from the germline V gene (reference sequence). The CDR3 extends over 14 amino acids.

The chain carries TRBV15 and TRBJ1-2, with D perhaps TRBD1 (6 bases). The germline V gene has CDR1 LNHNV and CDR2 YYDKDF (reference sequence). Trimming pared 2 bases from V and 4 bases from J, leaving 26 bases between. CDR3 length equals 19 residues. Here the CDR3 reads CATSRHIGGAGGRVYGYTF. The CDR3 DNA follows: TGTGCCACCAGCAGACACATAGGGGGTGCGGGGGGAAGGGTCTATGGCTACACCTTC.

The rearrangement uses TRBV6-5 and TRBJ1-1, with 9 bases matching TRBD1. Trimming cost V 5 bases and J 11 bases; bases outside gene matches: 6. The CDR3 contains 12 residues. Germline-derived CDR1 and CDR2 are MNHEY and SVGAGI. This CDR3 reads CASSTTGGRAFF. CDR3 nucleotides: TGTGCCAGCAGTACCACAGGGGGCCGCGCTTTCTTT.

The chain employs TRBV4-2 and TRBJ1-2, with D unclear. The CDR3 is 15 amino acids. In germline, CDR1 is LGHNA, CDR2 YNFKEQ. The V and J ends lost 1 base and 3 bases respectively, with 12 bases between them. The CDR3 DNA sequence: TGTGCCAGCAGCCAAGCGTCCCCGCCGGACTATGGCTACACCTTC. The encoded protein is CASSQASPPDYGYTF.

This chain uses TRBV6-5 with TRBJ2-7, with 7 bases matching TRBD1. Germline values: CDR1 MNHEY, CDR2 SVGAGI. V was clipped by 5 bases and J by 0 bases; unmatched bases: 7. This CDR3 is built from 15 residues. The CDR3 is CASSRLGTDSYEQYF. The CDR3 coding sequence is TGTGCCAGCAGTCGTCTAGGGACAGACTCCTACGAGCAGTACTTC.

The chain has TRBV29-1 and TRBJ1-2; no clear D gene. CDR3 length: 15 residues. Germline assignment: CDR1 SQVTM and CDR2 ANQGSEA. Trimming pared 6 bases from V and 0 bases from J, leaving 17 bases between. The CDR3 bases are TGCAGCGTCCTCCCCCCCCGGACTGCTAACTATGGCTACACCTTC. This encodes CSVLPPRTANYGYTF.

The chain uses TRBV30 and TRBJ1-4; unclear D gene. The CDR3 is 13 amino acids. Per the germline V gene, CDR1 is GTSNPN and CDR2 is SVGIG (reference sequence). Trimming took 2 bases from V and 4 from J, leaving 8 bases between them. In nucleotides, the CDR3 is TGTGCCTGGAGTCCAGGCGATAATGAAAAACTGTTTTTT. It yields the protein CAWSPGDNEKLFF.

The DNA for the CDR3 is TGTGCCAGTAGTATAGGCACCGGGACAGGGCTTGACGCCCTCCACTTT. This codes for CASSIGTGTGLDALHF. This chain connects TRBV19 to TRBJ1-6; 9 nucleotides align to TRBD1. Germline V CDR1 and CDR2: LNHDA, SQIVND (reference sequence). This CDR3 has 16 amino acids. V shed 1 base, J shed 14 bases, and the junction held 12 bases outside the gene matches.

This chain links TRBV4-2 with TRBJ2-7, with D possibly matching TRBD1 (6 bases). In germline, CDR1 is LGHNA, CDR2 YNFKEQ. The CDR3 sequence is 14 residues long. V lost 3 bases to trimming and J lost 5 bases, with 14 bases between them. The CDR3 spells CASSQPGHKNEQYF. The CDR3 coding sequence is TGTGCCAGCAGCCAGCCGGGACATAAGAACGAGCAGTACTTC.

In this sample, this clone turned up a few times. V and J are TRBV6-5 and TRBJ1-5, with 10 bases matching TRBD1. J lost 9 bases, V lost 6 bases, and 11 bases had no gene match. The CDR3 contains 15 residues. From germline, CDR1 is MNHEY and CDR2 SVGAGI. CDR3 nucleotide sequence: TGTGCCAGCAGCCCCAGGGGACAGGGGCAATGGCCCCAGCATTTT. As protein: CASSPRGQGQWPQHF.

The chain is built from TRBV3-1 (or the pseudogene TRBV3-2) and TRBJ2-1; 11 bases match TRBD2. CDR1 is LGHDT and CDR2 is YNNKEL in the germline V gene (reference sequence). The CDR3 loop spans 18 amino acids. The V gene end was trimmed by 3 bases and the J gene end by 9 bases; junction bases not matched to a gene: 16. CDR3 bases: TGTGCCAGCAGCCACCCACCTGGTGGTAGCGGGAGGGCGTTTGAGCAGTTCTTC. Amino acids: CASSHPPGGSGRAFEQFF.

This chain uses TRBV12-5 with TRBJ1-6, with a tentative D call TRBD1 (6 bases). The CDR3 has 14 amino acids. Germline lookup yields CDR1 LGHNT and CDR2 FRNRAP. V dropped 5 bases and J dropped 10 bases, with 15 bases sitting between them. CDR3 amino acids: CASGPGGLESPLHF. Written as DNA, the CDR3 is TGTGCTAGTGGTCCGGGGGGCTTAGAGTCACCCCTCCACTTT.

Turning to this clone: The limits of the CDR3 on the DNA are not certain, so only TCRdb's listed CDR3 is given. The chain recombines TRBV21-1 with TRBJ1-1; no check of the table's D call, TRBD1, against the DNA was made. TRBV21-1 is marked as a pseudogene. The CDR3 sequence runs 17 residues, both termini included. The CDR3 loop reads CASSKVGRGTYGTEAFF.

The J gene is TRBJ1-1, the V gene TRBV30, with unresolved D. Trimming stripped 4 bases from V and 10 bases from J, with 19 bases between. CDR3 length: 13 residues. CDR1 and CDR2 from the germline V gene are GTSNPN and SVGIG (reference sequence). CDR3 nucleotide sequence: TGTGCCTGGAAGCAGGTCCAAACCCAAGCAGCTTTCTTT. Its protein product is CAWKQVQTQAAFF. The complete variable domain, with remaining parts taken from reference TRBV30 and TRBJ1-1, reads SQTIHQWPATLVQPVGSPLSLECTVEGTSNPNLYWYRQAAGRGLQLLFYSVGIGQISSEVPQNLSASRPQDRQFILSSKKLLLSDSGFYLCAWKQVQTQAAFFGQGTRLTVV.